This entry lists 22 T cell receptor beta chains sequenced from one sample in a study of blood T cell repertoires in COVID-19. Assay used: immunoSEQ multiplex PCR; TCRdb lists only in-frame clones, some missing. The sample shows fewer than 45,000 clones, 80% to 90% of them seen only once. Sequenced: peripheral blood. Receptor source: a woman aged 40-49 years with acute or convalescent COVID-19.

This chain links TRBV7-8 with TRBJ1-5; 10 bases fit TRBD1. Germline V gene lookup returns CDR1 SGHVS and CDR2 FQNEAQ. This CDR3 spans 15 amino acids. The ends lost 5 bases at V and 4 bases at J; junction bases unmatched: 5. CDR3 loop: CASSLGQGKNQPQHF. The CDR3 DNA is TGTGCCAGCAGCCTGGGACAGGGGAAAAATCAGCCCCAGCATTTT.

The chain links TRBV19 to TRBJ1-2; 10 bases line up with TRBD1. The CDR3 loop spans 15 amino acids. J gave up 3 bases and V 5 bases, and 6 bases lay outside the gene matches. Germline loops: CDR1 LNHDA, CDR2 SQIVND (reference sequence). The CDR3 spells CASSPWDRGDYGYTF. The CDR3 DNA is TGTGCCAGTAGTCCTTGGGACAGGGGCGACTATGGCTACACCTTC.

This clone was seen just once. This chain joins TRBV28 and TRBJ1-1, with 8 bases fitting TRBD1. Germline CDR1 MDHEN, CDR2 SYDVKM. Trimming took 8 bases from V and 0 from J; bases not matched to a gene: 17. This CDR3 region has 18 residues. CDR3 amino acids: CASPRQGWVSGLNTEAFF. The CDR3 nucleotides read TGTGCCAGCCCTAGACAGGGGTGGGTTTCCGGGCTGAACACTGAAGCTTTCTTT.

The CDR3 sequence is CASSRYGGGGTEAFF. Written as DNA, the CDR3 is TGTGCCAGCAGCCGCTATGGGGGCGGTGGCACTGAAGCTTTCTTT. The chain couples TRBV13 to TRBJ1-1, with a possible D match to TRBD1 (6 bases). The CDR3 has 15 residues. Germline V gene sequence: CDR1 PRHDT, CDR2 FYEKMQ (reference sequence). Trimming stripped 5 bases from V and 4 bases from J, with 17 bases between. Full variable domain (rest looked up from reference TRBV13 and TRBJ1-1): AAGVIQSPRHLIKEKRETATLKCYPIPRHDTVYWYQQGPGQDPQFLISFYEKMQSDKGSIPDRFSAQQFSDYHSELNMSSLELGDSALYFCASSRYGGGGTEAFFGQGTRLTVV.

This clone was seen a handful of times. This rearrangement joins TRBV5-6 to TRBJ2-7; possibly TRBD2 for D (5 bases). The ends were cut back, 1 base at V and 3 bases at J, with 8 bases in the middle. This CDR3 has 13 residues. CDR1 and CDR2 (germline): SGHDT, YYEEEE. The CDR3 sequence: CASSLKRLYEQYF. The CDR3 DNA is TGTGCCAGCAGCTTGAAGCGGCTCTACGAGCAGTACTTC.

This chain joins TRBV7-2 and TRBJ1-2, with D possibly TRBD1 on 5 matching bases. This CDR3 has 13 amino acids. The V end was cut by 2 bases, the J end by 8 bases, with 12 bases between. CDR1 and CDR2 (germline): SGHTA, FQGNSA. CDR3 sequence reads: CASSLWATEGYTF. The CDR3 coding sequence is TGTGCCAGCAGCTTATGGGCGACAGAAGGCTACACCTTC.

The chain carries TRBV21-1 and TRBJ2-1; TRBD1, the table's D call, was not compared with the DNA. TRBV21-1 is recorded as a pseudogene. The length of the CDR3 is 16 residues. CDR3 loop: CASSKVLRGRSNEQFF. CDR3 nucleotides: TGTGCCAGCAGCAAAGTTCTAAGGGGGCGGTCCAATGAGCAGTTCTTC.

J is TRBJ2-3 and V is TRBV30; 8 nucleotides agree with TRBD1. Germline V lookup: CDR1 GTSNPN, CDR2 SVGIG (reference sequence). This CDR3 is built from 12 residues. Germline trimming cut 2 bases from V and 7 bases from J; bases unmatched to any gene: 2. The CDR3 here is CAWSPRGHTQYF. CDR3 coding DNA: TGTGCCTGGAGTCCCAGGGGGCATACGCAGTATTTT.

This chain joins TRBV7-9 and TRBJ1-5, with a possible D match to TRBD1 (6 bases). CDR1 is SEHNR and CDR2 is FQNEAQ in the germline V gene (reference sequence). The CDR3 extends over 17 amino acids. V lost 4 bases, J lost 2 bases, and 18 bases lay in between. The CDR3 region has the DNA TGTGCCAGCAGCTCCCGACAGGTGGGCTTGGGCAATCAGCCCCAGCATTTT. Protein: CASSSRQVGLGNQPQHF.

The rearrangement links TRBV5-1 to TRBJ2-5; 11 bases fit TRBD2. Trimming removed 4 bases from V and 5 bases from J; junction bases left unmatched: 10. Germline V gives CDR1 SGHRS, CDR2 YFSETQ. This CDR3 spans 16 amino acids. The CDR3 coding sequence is TGCGCCAGCAGCATTAATAGCGGGGGGGCGGTGGAGACCCAGTACTTC. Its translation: CASSINSGGAVETQYF.

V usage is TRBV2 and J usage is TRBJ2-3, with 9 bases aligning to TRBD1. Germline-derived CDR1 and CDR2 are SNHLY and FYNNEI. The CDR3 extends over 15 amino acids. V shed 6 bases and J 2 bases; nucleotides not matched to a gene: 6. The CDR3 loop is CASRSQGAHTDTQYF. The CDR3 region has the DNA TGTGCCAGCAGATCACAGGGGGCGCACACAGATACGCAGTATTTT.

In nucleotides, the CDR3 is TGCGCCAGCAGTGAGTCCTTCCCTGGCGGGGGGGACTACAATGAGCAGTTCTTC. It translates to CASSESFPGGGDYNEQFF. This sequence joins TRBV10-2 and TRBJ2-1, with 9 positions matching TRBD2. The CDR3 totals 18 residues. The germline gives CDR1 WSHSY, CDR2 SAAADI. The junction had 9 bases not matched to a gene; V was cut back by 0 bases and J by 3 bases.

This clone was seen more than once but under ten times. The CDR3 bases are TGTGCCAGCAGTTACCTAGAGGGCAGAGCTGGCTACACCTTC. Protein product: CASSYLEGRAGYTF. The rearrangement links TRBV6-5 to TRBJ1-2; unclear D gene. There are 14 residues in the CDR3. The germline V gene has CDR1 MNHEY and CDR2 SVGAGI. The V and J ends lost 2 bases and 7 bases respectively, with 14 bases between them.

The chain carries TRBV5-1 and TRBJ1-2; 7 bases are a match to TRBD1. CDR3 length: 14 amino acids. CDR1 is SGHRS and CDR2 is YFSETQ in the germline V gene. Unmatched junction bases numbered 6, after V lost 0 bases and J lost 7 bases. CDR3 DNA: TGCGCCAGCAGCTTGGACCAGGGGGTTTTTGGCTACACCTTC. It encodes CASSLDQGVFGYTF.

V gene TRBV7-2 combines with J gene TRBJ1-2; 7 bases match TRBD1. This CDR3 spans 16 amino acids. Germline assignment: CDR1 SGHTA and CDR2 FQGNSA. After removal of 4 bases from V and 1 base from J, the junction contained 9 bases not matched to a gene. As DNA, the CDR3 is TGTGCCAGCAGCTCTACAGGGGTGGGGGTTAACTATGGCTACACCTTC. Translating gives CASSSTGVGVNYGYTF.

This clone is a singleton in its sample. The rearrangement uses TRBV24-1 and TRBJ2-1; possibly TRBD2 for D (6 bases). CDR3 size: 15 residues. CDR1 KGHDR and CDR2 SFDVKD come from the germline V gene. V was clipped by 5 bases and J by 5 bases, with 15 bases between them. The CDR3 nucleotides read TGTGCCACCAGTGGTTCGCGGGATATCCACAATGAGCAGTTCTTC. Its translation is CATSGSRDIHNEQFF.

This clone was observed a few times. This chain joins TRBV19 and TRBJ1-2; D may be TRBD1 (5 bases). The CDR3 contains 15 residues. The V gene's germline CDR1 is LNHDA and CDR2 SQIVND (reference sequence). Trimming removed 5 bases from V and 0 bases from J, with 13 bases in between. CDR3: CASSENRQTNYGYTF. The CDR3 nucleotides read TGTGCCAGTAGTGAAAACCGACAGACTAACTATGGCTACACCTTC. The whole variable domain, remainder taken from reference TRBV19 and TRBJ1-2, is DGGITQSPKYLFRKEGQNVTLSCEQNLNHDAMYWYRQDPGQGLRLIYYSQIVNDFQKGDIAEGYSVSREKKESFPLTVTSAQKNPTAFYLCASSENRQTNYGYTFGSGTRLTVV.

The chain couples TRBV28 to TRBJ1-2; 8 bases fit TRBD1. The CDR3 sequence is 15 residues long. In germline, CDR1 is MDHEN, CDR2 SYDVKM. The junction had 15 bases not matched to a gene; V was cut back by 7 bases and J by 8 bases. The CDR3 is CASTGSGTGHGGYTF. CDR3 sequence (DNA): TGTGCCAGCACCGGGTCGGGGACAGGCCACGGGGGCTACACCTTC.

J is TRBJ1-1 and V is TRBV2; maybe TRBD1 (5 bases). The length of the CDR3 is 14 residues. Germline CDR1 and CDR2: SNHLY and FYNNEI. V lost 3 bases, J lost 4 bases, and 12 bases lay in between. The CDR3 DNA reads TGTGCCAGCAGTGAGACAGAATTGGGCACTGAAGCTTTCTTT. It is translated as CASSETELGTEAFF.

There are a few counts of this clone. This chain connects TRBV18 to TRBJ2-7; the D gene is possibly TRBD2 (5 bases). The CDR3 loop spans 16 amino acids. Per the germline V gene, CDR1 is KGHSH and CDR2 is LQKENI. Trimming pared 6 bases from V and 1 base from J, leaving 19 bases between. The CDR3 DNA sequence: TGTGCCAGCTCCCCAACCGGACGGGATAGATCCTACGAGCAGTACTTC. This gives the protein CASSPTGRDRSYEQYF. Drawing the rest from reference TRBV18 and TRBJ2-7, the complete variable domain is NAGVMQNPRHLVRRRGQEARLRCSPMKGHSHVYWYRQLPEEGLKFMVYLQKENIIDESGMPKERFSAEFPKEGPSILRIQQVVRGDSAAYFCASSPTGRDRSYEQYFGPGTRLTVT.

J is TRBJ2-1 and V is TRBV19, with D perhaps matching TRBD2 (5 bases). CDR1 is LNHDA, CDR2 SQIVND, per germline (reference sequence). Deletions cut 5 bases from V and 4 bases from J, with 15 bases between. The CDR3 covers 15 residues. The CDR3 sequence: CASSGAAGIYNEQFF. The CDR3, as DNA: TGTGCCAGTAGTGGAGCGGCGGGTATATACAATGAGCAGTTCTTC.

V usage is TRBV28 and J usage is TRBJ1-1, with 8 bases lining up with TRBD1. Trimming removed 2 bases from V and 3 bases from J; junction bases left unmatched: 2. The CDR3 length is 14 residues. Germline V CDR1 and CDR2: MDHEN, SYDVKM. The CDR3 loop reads CASSLTGGDTEAFF. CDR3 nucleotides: TGTGCCAGCAGTTTAACAGGGGGTGACACTGAAGCTTTCTTT.